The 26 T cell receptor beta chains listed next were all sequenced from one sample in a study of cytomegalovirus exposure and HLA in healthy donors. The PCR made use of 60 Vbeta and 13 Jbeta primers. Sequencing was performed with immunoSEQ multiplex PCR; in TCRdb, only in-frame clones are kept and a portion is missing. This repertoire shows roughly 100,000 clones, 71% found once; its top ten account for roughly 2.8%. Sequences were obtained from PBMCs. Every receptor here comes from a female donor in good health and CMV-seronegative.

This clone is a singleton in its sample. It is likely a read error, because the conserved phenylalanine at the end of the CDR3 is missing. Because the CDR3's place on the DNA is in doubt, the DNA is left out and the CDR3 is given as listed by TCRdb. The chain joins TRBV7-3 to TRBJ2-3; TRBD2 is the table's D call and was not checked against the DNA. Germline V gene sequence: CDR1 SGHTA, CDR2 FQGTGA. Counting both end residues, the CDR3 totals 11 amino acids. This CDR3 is CASSFGLAGDL.

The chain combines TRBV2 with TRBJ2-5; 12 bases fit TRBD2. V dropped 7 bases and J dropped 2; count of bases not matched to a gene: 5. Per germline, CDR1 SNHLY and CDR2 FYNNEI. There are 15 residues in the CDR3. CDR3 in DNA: TGTGCCAGCAATCCTGGACTAGCGGGGCAAGAGACCCAGTACTTC. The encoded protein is CASNPGLAGQETQYF.

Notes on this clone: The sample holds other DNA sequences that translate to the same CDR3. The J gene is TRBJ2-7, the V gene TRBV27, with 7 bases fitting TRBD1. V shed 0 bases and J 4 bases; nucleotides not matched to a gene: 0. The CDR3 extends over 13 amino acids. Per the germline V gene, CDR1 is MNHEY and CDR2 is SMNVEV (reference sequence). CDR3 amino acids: CASSLSRGYEQYF. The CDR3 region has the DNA TGTGCCAGCAGTTTATCCAGGGGGTACGAGCAGTACTTC.

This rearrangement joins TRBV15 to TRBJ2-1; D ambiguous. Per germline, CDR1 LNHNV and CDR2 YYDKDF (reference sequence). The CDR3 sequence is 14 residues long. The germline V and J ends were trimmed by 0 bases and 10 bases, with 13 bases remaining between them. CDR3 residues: CATSRDQVLVEQFF. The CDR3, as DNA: TGTGCCACCAGCAGAGATCAGGTGCTCGTAGAGCAGTTCTTC.

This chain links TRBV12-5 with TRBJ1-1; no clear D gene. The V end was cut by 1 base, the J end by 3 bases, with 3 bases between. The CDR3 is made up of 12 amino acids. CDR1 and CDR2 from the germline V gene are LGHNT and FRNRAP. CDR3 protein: CASGLGDTEAFF. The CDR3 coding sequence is TGTGCTAGTGGTTTGGGAGACACTGAAGCTTTCTTT.

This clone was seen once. The CDR3 DNA reads as TGTGCCAGCAGCTCACTCGGACAGAATGAGCAGTTCTTC. Translation: CASSSLGQNEQFF. The chain combines TRBV7-3 with TRBJ2-1, with D perhaps TRBD1 (6 bases). V dropped 4 bases and J dropped 7 bases, with 11 bases sitting between them. Looked up from germline, CDR1 is SGHTA and CDR2 is FQGTGA. The CDR3 has 13 amino acids.

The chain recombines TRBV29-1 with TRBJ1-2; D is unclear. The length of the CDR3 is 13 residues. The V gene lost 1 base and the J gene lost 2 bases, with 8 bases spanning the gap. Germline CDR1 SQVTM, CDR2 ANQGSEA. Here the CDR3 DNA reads TGCAGCGTTGAAGGAGCCCTGAACTATGGCTACACCTTC. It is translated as CSVEGALNYGYTF.

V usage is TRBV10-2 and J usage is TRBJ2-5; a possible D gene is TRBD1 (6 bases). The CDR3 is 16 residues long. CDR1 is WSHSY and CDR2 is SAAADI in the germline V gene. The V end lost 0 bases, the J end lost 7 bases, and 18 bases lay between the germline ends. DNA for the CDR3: TGCGCCAGCAGTGAGTCCCGGGTCTCAGGGGTGGGGACCCAGTACTTC. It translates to CASSESRVSGVGTQYF.

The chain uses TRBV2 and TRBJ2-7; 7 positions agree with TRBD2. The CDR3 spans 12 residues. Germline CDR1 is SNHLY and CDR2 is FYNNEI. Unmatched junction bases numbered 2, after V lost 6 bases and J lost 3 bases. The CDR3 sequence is CASRSGIYEQYF. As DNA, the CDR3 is TGTGCCAGCAGGAGCGGGATCTACGAGCAGTACTTC.

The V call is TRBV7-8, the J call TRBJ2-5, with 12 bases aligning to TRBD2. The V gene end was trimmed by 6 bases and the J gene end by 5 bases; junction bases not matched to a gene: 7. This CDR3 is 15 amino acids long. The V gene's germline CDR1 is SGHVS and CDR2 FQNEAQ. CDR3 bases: TGTGCCAGCAGATCTAGACTAGCGGGAGATGAGACCCAGTACTTC. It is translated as CASRSRLAGDETQYF.

The CDR3 spells CASSLGTRTSDTQYF. CDR3 sequence (DNA): TGTGCCAGCAGTTTAGGGACTAGGACCTCAGATACGCAGTATTTT. The chain recombines TRBV27 with TRBJ2-3; 8 bases line up with TRBD2. The CDR3 is 15 residues long. The V gene end was trimmed by 2 bases and the J gene end by 4 bases; junction bases not matched to a gene: 5. Germline CDR1 reads MNHEY; CDR2 reads SMNVEV (reference sequence).

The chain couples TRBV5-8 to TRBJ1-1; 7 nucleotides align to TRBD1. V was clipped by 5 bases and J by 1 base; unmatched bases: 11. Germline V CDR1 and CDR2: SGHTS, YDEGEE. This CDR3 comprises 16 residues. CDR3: CASSRLFGTENTEAFF. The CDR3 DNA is TGTGCCAGCAGTCGTCTTTTCGGGACAGAGAACACTGAAGCTTTCTTT. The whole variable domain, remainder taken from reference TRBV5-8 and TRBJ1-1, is EAGVTQSPTHLIKTRGQQATLRCSPISGHTSVYWYQQALGLGLQFLLWYDEGEERNRGNFPPRFSGRQFPNYSSELNVNALELEDSALYLCASSRLFGTENTEAFFGQGTRLTVV.

CDR3 sequence reads: CASSRGPRGIDQPQHF. The CDR3, as DNA: TGTGCCAGCAGCCGCGGGCCCAGGGGTATCGATCAGCCCCAGCATTTT. The rearrangement uses TRBV7-8 and TRBJ1-5; a possible D gene is TRBD1 (6 bases). V was pared by 5 bases and J by 5 bases, with 19 bases between. From germline, CDR1 is SGHVS and CDR2 FQNEAQ. CDR3 size: 16 residues.

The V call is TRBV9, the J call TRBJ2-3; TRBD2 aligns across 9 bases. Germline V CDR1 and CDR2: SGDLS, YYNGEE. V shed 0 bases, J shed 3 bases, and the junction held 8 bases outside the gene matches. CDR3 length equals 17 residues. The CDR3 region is CASSVDPSGMVTDTQYF. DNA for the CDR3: TGTGCCAGCAGCGTAGATCCTAGCGGGATGGTGACAGATACGCAGTATTTT.

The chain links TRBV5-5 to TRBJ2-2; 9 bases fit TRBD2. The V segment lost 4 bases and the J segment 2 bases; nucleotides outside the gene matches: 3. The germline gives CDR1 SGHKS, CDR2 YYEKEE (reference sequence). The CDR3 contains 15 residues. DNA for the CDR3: TGTGCCAGCAGCGATAGCGGGGGAAACACCGGGGAGCTGTTTTTT. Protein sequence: CASSDSGGNTGELFF. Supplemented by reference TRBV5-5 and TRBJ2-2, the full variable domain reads DAGVTQSPTHLIKTRGQQVTLRCSPISGHKSVSWYQQVLGQGPQFIFQYYEKEERGRGNFPDRFSARQFPNYSSELNVNALLLGDSALYLCASSDSGGNTGELFFGEGSRLTVL.

In DNA, the CDR3 is TGTGCCAGCAGTTTAAAAGAAAGTTACTATCAGAACACCATATATTTT. Translated: CASSLKESYYQNTIYF. The chain carries TRBV28 and TRBJ1-3; D unresolved. The CDR3 has 16 amino acids. Germline CDR1 MDHEN, CDR2 SYDVKM. The V and J ends lost 2 bases and 7 bases respectively, with 18 bases between them.

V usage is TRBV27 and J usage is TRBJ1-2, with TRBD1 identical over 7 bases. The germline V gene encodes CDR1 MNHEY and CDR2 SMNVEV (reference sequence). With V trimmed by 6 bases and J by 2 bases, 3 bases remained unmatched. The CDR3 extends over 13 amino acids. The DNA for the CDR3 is TGTGCCAGCAGACTCAGGGGGAACTATGGCTACACCTTC. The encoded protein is CASRLRGNYGYTF.

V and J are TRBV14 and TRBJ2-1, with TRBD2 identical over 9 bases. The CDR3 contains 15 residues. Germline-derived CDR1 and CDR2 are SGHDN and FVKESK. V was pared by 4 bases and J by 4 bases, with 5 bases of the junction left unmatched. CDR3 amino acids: CASSLSGSWYNEQFF. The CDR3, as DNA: TGTGCCAGCAGCCTTAGCGGGAGTTGGTACAATGAGCAGTTCTTC.

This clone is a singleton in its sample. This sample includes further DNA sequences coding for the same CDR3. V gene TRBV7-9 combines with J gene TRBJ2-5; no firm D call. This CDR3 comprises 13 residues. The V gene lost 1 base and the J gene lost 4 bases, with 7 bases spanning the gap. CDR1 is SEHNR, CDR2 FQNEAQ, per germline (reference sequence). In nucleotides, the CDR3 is TGTGCCAGCAGCTTAGTCCGCGGAGAGACCCAGTACTTC. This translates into CASSLVRGETQYF.

The CDR3 loop reads CASSLAGVGTDTQYF. The CDR3 DNA reads TGTGCCAGCAGCTTAGCGGGAGTCGGCACAGATACGCAGTATTTT. The chain joins TRBV11-2 to TRBJ2-3; weak D call: TRBD2 (6 bases). Between the trimmed V and J ends, which lost 1 base and 1 base, there was a span of 9 bases. The CDR3 runs 15 residues. In germline, CDR1 is SGHAT, CDR2 FQNNGV.

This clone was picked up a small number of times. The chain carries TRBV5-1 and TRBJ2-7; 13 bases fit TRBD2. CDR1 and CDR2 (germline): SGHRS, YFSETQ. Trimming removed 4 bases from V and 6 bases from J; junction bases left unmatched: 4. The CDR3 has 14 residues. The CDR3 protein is CASSPTSGRGEQYF. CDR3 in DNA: TGCGCCAGCAGCCCAACTAGCGGGAGGGGCGAGCAGTACTTC. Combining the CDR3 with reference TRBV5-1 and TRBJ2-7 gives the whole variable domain KAGVTQTPRYLIKTRGQQVTLSCSPISGHRSVSWYQQTPGQGLQFLFEYFSETQRNKGNFPGRFSGRQFSNSRSEMNVSTLELGDSALYLCASSPTSGRGEQYFGPGTRLTVT.

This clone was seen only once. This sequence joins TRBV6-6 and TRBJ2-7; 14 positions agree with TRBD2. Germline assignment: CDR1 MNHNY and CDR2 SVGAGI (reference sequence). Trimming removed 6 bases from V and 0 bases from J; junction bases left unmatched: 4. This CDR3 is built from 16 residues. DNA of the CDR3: TGTGCCAGCAGCGGGACTAGCGGGAGCCCCTCCTACGAGCAGTACTTC. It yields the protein CASSGTSGSPSYEQYF.

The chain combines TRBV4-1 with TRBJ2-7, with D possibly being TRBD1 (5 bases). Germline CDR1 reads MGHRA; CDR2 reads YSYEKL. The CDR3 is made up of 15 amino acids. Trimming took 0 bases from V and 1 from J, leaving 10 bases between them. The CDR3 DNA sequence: TGCGCCAGCAGCCAAGAAAGGACACTTTCCTACGAGCAGTACTTC. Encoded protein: CASSQERTLSYEQYF.

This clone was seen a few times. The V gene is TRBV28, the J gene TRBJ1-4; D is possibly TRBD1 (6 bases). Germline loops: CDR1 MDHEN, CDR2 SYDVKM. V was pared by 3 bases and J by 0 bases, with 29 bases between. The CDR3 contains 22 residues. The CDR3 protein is CASSFGGGCRDNFPPTNEKLFF. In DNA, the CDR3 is TGTGCCAGCAGTTTTGGGGGGGGGTGCCGGGACAATTTTCCCCCAACTAATGAAAAACTGTTTTTT.

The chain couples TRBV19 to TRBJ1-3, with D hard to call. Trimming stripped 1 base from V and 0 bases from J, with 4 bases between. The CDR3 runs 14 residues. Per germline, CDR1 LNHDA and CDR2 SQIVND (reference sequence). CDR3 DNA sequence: TGTGCCAGTAGTATAGTTCTCTCTGGAAACACCATATATTTT. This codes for CASSIVLSGNTIYF.

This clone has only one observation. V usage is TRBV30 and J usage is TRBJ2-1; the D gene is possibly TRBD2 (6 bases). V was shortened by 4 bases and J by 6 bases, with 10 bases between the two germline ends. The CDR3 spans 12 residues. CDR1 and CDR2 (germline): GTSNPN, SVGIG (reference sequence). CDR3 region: CAWNRGTNEQFF. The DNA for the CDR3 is TGTGCCTGGAATCGGGGGACCAATGAGCAGTTCTTC.